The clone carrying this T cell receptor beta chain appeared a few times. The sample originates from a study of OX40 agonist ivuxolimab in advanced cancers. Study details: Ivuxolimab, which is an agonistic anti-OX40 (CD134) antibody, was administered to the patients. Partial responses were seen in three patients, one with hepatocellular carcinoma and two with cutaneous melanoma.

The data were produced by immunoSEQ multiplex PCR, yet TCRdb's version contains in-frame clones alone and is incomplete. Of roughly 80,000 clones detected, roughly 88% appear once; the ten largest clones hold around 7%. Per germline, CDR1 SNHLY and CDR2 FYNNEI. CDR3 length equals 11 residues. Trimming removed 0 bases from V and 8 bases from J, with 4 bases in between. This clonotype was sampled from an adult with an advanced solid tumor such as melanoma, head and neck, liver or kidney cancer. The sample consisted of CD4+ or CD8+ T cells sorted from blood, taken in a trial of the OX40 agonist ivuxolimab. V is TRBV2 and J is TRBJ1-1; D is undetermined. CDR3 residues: CASSEAGEAFF. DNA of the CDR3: TGTGCCAGCAGTGAAGCCGGAGAAGCTTTCTTT.